The rows below give T cell receptor beta chains drawn from one sample of a study of blood T cell repertoires in COVID-19. Assay used: immunoSEQ multiplex PCR; TCRdb lists only in-frame clones, some missing. The data contain around 60,000 clones, 75% to 90% of them seen just once; the ten biggest clones take up just under 8.5%. The sample comprised peripheral blood. The receptors were sampled from a human donor with active COVID-19. The donor label of this sample is uncertain. Each CDR3 is given with its conserved first and last residue. The D gene is left open where the match is weak. Not every row has a clone size; where given, it reads once, few, many or a size class.

TRBV6-2/TRBV6-3,TRBJ2-6,21,once,TRBD2,CASSYSVGLAGAFSGANVLTF,TGTGCCAGCAGTTACTCCGTGGGACTAGCGGGAGCCTTCTCTGGGGCCAACGTCCTGACTTTC
TRBV21-1,TRBJ2-3,10,NA,NA,CASSIKGGDF,TGTGCCAGCAGCATAAAAGGCGGGGATTTT
TRBV29-1,TRBJ1-2,13,NA,NA,CSVGGGVPYGYTF,TGCAGCGTTGGCGGGGGGGTCCCCTATGGCTACACCTTC
TRBV4-2,TRBJ2-1,15,NA,NA,CASSQGRRSYNEQFF,TGTGCCAGCAGCCAAGGGCGCAGGTCTTACAATGAGCAGTTCTTC
TRBV4-3,TRBJ2-2,18,few,TRBD2,CASSQILPRGGGAGELFF,TGCGCCAGCAGCCAAATTCTCCCTAGAGGCGGGGGGGCCGGGGAGCTGTTTTTT
TRBV24-1,TRBJ2-5,15,NA,NA,CATGATSQYQETQYF,TGTGCCACCGGGGCGACGAGCCAGTACCAAGAGACCCAGTACTTC
TRBV19,TRBJ2-6,15,NA,NA,CASSIEHSGANVLTF,TGTGCCAGTAGTATTGAGCACTCTGGGGCCAACGTCCTGACTTTC
TRBV6-5,TRBJ1-2,12,NA,TRBD1,CASLEGQEGYTF,TGTGCCAGCCTGGAGGGACAGGAGGGCTACACCTTC
TRBV7-8,TRBJ2-1,18,NA,TRBD2,CASSLEVGTGTRDNEQFF,TGTGCCAGCAGCTTAGAGGTCGGTACCGGGACTAGAGACAATGAGCAGTTCTTC
TRBV12-3/TRBV12-4,TRBJ1-1,12,NA,NA,CASRTVNTEAFF,TGTGCCAGCAGAACGGTGAACACTGAAGCTTTCTTT
TRBV7-9,TRBJ1-2,14,NA,NA,CASRKGRVGYGYTF,TGTGCCAGCAGAAAAGGGAGGGTAGGCTATGGCTACACCTTC
TRBV27,TRBJ1-2,16,once,TRBD1,CASSCPQGATNYGYTF,TGTGCCAGCAGTTGCCCTCAGGGGGCAACTAACTATGGCTACACCTTC
TRBV21-1,TRBJ2-7,19,NA,NA,CASSKGLAGLPKKHYEQYF,TGTGCCAGCAGCAAAGGACTAGCGGGCCTCCCCAAAAAACACTACGAGCAGTACTTC
TRBV5-1,TRBJ2-2,16,NA,NA,CASSSMTGANTGELFF,TGCGCCAGCAGCTCAATGACAGGAGCGAACACCGGGGAGCTGTTTTTT
TRBV13,TRBJ1-3,14,NA,NA,CASSLRGAGNTIYF,TGTGCCAGCAGCTTACGAGGAGCTGGAAACACCATATATTTT
TRBV11-2,TRBJ2-3,17,NA,TRBD2,CASSSGLAGGGVDTQYF,TGTGCCAGCAGCTCGGGACTAGCGGGGGGCGGGGTAGATACGCAGTATTTT
TRBV2,TRBJ1-3,14,NA,NA,CASSSQVLGNTIYF,TGTGCCAGCAGTTCTCAGGTACTTGGAAACACCATATATTTT
TRBV7-2,TRBJ2-7,15,NA,TRBD2,CASSRPGRGGYEQYF,TGTGCCAGCAGCCGCCCGGGGCGGGGGGGCTACGAGCAGTACTTC
TRBV10-3,TRBJ1-1,11,NA,NA,CAIGGGNEAFF,TGTGCCATCGGCGGGGGGAACGAAGCTTTCTTT
TRBV30,TRBJ2-2,20,NA,TRBD2,CAWGSFSFSGTSTFTGELFF,TGTGCCTGGGGGTCTTTCTCCTTCTCCGGGACTAGTACTTTTACCGGGGAGCTGTTTTTT
TRBV6-5,TRBJ1-1,13,NA,NA,CASKRTQNTEAFF,TGTGCCAGCAAAAGGACTCAAAACACTGAAGCTTTCTTT
TRBV6-5,TRBJ2-1,14,NA,TRBD2,CASSGGGYYNEQFF,TGTGCCAGCAGCGGCGGGGGTTACTACAATGAGCAGTTCTTC
TRBV5-1,TRBJ2-3,14,once,TRBD2,CASSSGLAADTQYF,TGCGCCAGCAGCTCTGGACTAGCGGCAGATACGCAGTATTTT
TRBV7-7,TRBJ2-5,16,NA,TRBD2,CASSSSSGGSQETQYF,TGTGCTAGCAGCTCTTCTAGCGGGGGGTCCCAAGAGACCCAGTACTTC
TRBV6-5,TRBJ2-7,15,NA,TRBD1,CASRDRGTGEYEQYF,TGTGCCAGCAGGGATAGGGGGACAGGGGAGTACGAGCAGTACTTC
TRBV19,TRBJ1-5,20,NA,NA,CASSIDRSQTGIISNQPQHF,TGTGCCAGTAGTATCGATAGATCTCAGACAGGAATAATTAGCAATCAGCCCCAGCATTTT
TRBV7-8,TRBJ1-1,16,once,NA,CASSLAGGGFKAEAFF,TGTGCCAGCAGCTTAGCGGGGGGAGGGTTTAAAGCTGAAGCTTTCTTT
TRBV19,TRBJ2-7,15,NA,TRBD1,CASSLQTGGSYEQYF,TGTGCCAGTAGTCTCCAGACAGGGGGATCCTACGAGCAGTACTTC
TRBV6-2/TRBV6-3,TRBJ2-7,15,NA,NA,CASSYPTGQAYEQYF,TGTGCCAGCAGTTACCCGACAGGTCAAGCCTACGAGCAGTACTTC
TRBV4-3,TRBJ1-4,15,NA,TRBD1,CASSLGQGGGEKLFF,TGCGCCAGCAGCTTGGGACAGGGTGGGGGTGAAAAACTGTTTTTT
TRBV21-1,TRBJ2-7,13,few,NA,CASPQPSTYEQYF,TGTGCCAGCCCCCAGCCTAGCACCTACGAGCAGTACTTC
TRBV11-2,TRBJ2-5,11,NA,NA,CASSLRETQYF,TGTGCCAGCAGCTTACGAGAGACCCAGTACTTC
TRBV3-1/TRBV3-2,TRBJ2-3,16,few,TRBD2,CASSKTGGPRTDTQYF,TGTGCCAGCAGCAAAACGGGAGGGCCTCGCACAGATACGCAGTATTTT
TRBV7-9,TRBJ1-5,14,few,NA,CASSLEAGVTTQHF,TGTGCCAGCAGCTTAGAGGCGGGGGTGACGACCCAGCATTTT
TRBV9,TRBJ2-1,17,NA,TRBD2,CASSVEGEAGRYNEQFF,TGTGCCAGCAGCGTGGAAGGGGAAGCGGGGCGCTACAATGAGCAGTTCTTC
TRBV20-1,TRBJ1-2,18,NA,NA,CSASPRTGGFSSGHGYTF,NA